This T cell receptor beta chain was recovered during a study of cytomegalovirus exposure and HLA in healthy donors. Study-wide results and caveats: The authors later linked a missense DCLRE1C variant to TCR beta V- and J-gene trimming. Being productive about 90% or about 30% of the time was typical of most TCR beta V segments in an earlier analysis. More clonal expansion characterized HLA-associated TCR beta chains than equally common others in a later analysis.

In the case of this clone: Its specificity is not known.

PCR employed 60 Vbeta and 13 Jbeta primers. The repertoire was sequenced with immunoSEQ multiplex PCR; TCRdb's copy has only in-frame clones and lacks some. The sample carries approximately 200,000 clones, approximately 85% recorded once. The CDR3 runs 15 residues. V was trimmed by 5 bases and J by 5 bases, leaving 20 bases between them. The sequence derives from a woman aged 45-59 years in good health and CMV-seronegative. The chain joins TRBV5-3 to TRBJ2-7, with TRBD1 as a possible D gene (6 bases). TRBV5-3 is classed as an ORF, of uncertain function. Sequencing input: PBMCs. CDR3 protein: CARSSTVYRAHEQYF. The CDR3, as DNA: TGTGCCAGAAGTTCCACCGTTTACAGGGCCCACGAGCAGTACTTC.